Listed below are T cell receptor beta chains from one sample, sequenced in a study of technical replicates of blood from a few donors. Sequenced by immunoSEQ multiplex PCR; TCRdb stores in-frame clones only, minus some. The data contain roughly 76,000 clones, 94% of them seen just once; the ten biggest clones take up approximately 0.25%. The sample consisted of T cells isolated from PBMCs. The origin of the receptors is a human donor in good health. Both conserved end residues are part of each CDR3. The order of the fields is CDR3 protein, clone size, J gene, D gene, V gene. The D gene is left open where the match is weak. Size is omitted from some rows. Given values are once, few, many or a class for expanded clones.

CDR3aa: CASSPRGRTGRNEQFF
abundance: NA
j_gene: TRBJ2-1
d_gene: TRBD1
v_gene: TRBV4-1

CDR3aa: CASSFSIPSNTGYTF
abundance: once
j_gene: TRBJ1-2
d_gene: NA
v_gene: TRBV7-3

CDR3aa: CASSQTVMNTEAFF
abundance: NA
j_gene: TRBJ1-1
d_gene: NA
v_gene: TRBV6-5

CDR3aa: CASSQGAGFSYEQYF
abundance: NA
j_gene: TRBJ2-7
d_gene: NA
v_gene: TRBV4-1

CDR3aa: CASSVAGGGGYEQYF
abundance: medium-sized
j_gene: TRBJ2-7
d_gene: TRBD2
v_gene: TRBV9

CDR3aa: CAISEIGQGANSPLHF
abundance: NA
j_gene: TRBJ1-6
d_gene: TRBD1
v_gene: TRBV10-3

CDR3aa: CASSTYQGRHEQYF
abundance: NA
j_gene: TRBJ2-7
d_gene: NA
v_gene: TRBV19

CDR3aa: CASTSNRRGGYEQYF
abundance: once
j_gene: TRBJ2-7
d_gene: NA
v_gene: TRBV6-5

CDR3aa: CASRSGLSTDTQYF
abundance: NA
j_gene: TRBJ2-3
d_gene: NA
v_gene: TRBV2

CDR3aa: CASSKGPRNEQYF
abundance: NA
j_gene: TRBJ2-7
d_gene: NA
v_gene: TRBV21-1

CDR3aa: CASSITSHEKLFF
abundance: NA
j_gene: TRBJ1-4
d_gene: NA
v_gene: TRBV19

CDR3aa: CASSYEENTEAFF
abundance: NA
j_gene: TRBJ1-1
d_gene: NA
v_gene: TRBV6-6

CDR3aa: CASRKSGTSFQFF
abundance: NA
j_gene: TRBJ2-1
d_gene: TRBD2
v_gene: TRBV19

CDR3aa: CASTGTGLRGYTF
abundance: NA
j_gene: TRBJ1-2
d_gene: TRBD1
v_gene: TRBV5-1

CDR3aa: CASSARFGAGSEKLFF
abundance: NA
j_gene: TRBJ1-4
d_gene: NA
v_gene: TRBV9

CDR3aa: CASSQGQGTYGYTF
abundance: once
j_gene: TRBJ1-2
d_gene: TRBD1
v_gene: TRBV4-1

CDR3aa: CASRLGQGKRYGYTF
abundance: NA
j_gene: TRBJ1-2
d_gene: TRBD1
v_gene: TRBV2

CDR3aa: CASRRGNEDTQYF
abundance: NA
j_gene: TRBJ2-3
d_gene: NA
v_gene: TRBV4-1

CDR3aa: CSALGQGAVTEAFF
abundance: few
j_gene: TRBJ1-1
d_gene: TRBD1
v_gene: TRBV29-1

CDR3aa: CASSSPIRQGNTGELFF
abundance: NA
j_gene: TRBJ2-2
d_gene: TRBD1
v_gene: TRBV27

CDR3aa: CASSPLSTGELFF
abundance: few
j_gene: TRBJ2-2
d_gene: NA
v_gene: TRBV18

CDR3aa: CASSLAPYNNEQFF
abundance: NA
j_gene: TRBJ2-1
d_gene: NA
v_gene: TRBV11-3

CDR3aa: CASSATSGLAKNIQYF
abundance: NA
j_gene: TRBJ2-4
d_gene: TRBD2
v_gene: TRBV9

CDR3aa: CASSEFTGDNQPQHF
abundance: NA
j_gene: TRBJ1-5
d_gene: TRBD1
v_gene: TRBV6-1

CDR3aa: CASSFTGGFLNSKDNEQFF
abundance: NA
j_gene: TRBJ2-1
d_gene: TRBD1
v_gene: TRBV11-2

CDR3aa: CASSAGGPDTQYF
abundance: NA
j_gene: TRBJ2-3
d_gene: NA
v_gene: TRBV5-4

CDR3aa: CASSPYGGVNYGYTF
abundance: NA
j_gene: TRBJ1-2
d_gene: NA
v_gene: TRBV18

CDR3aa: CASSEKQGLVEKLFF
abundance: NA
j_gene: TRBJ1-4
d_gene: NA
v_gene: TRBV25-1

CDR3aa: CASSQGQSPTYEQYF
abundance: NA
j_gene: TRBJ2-7
d_gene: NA
v_gene: TRBV14

CDR3aa: CASSARVNYGYTF
abundance: NA
j_gene: TRBJ1-2
d_gene: NA
v_gene: TRBV10-1

CDR3aa: CASSQDRDYEQYF
abundance: NA
j_gene: TRBJ2-7
d_gene: TRBD1
v_gene: TRBV5-1

CDR3aa: CASSDRQSSYNEQFF
abundance: NA
j_gene: TRBJ2-1
d_gene: NA
v_gene: TRBV19

CDR3aa: CASSPLAASGSGHEQFF
abundance: NA
j_gene: TRBJ2-1
d_gene: TRBD2
v_gene: TRBV5-1

CDR3aa: CASGLVLGQGTEAFF
abundance: NA
j_gene: TRBJ1-1
d_gene: TRBD1
v_gene: TRBV12-5

CDR3aa: CASSSRDSHTEAFF
abundance: few
j_gene: TRBJ1-1
d_gene: TRBD1
v_gene: TRBV5-5

CDR3aa: CASSLGLAGMYEQYF
abundance: NA
j_gene: TRBJ2-7
d_gene: TRBD2
v_gene: TRBV5-4

CDR3aa: CASSPGQGAYYGYTF
abundance: NA
j_gene: TRBJ1-2
d_gene: TRBD1
v_gene: TRBV18

CDR3aa: CASSMGQRTGANVLTF
abundance: NA
j_gene: TRBJ2-6
d_gene: NA
v_gene: TRBV5-1

CDR3aa: CASSPIGTSGGRNEQFF
abundance: NA
j_gene: TRBJ2-1
d_gene: TRBD2
v_gene: TRBV11-3

CDR3aa: CASSPRDTEAFF
abundance: NA
j_gene: TRBJ1-1
d_gene: NA
v_gene: TRBV7-9

CDR3aa: CASRGLSGSFSYEQYF
abundance: NA
j_gene: TRBJ2-7
d_gene: NA
v_gene: TRBV28

CDR3aa: CASGREQYF
abundance: NA
j_gene: TRBJ2-7
d_gene: NA
v_gene: TRBV28

CDR3aa: CATRRTNEKLFF
abundance: once
j_gene: TRBJ1-4
d_gene: NA
v_gene: TRBV15

CDR3aa: CASSRGLAEYNEQFF
abundance: NA
j_gene: TRBJ2-1
d_gene: TRBD2
v_gene: TRBV7-6

CDR3aa: CASSLTGDKDEQYF
abundance: NA
j_gene: TRBJ2-7
d_gene: TRBD1
v_gene: TRBV27

CDR3aa: CASSLGSGPGELFF
abundance: NA
j_gene: TRBJ2-2
d_gene: NA
v_gene: TRBV5-1

CDR3aa: CASSPQGPLYEQYF
abundance: once
j_gene: TRBJ2-7
d_gene: NA
v_gene: TRBV28

CDR3aa: CASSLVPANGYTF
abundance: NA
j_gene: TRBJ1-2
d_gene: NA
v_gene: TRBV11-2

CDR3aa: CASSFRDNSYEQYF
abundance: NA
j_gene: TRBJ2-7
d_gene: NA
v_gene: TRBV11-2